These T cell receptor beta chains were read from a single sample in a study of shared T cell receptors in the human thymus. Here immunoSEQ multiplex PCR was the method, and the copy in TCRdb shows in-frame clones only, minus some. The table records 72,000 or so clones, about 95% of them present only once. Sequenced: thymocytes. The source is a human donor. Both conserved end residues are part of each CDR3. The order of the fields is CDR3 length, V gene, D gene, J gene, CDR3 DNA, CDR3 protein. D genes are given only for firm matches.

>15|TRBV6-7|TRBD2|TRBJ2-7
TGTGCCAGCAGTACTTATAGCGGGGGGCACTACGAGCAGTACTTC
CASSTYSGGHYEQYF
>19|TRBV19|TRBD1|TRBJ1-4
TGTGCCAGTAGTCCTCATCGGACAGGCGAAAACTCAACTAATGAAAAACTGTTTTTT
CASSPHRTGENSTNEKLFF
>17|TRBV5-6|.|TRBJ2-7
TGTGCCAGCAGCTTGCGTAGGGTCCAGAGGGGGGGGGTCGAGCAGTACTTC
CASSLRRVQRGGVEQYF
>15|TRBV6-1|.|TRBJ2-7
TGTGCCAGCAGTGAGGGGACCAGAGGAGTCTACGAGCAGTACTTC
CASSEGTRGVYEQYF
>18|TRBV5-4|TRBD2|TRBJ2-5
TGTGCCAGCAGCTTGTATTCTCTAGCGGGGGGGCCGGGAGAGACCCAGTACTTC
CASSLYSLAGGPGETQYF
>16|TRBV18|.|TRBJ1-6
TGTGCCAGCTCACCGACAGGCTCCGGTGGGAATTCACCCCTCCACTTT
CASSPTGSGGNSPLHF
>12|TRBV6-5|TRBD1|TRBJ1-2
TGTGCCAGCAGTCCGGTACAGGGGCACTACACCTTC
CASSPVQGHYTF
>16|TRBV4-1|.|TRBJ1-2
TGCGCCAGCAGCCAAGATCGGTCTAGAGCTAACTATGGCTACACCTTC
CASSQDRSRANYGYTF
>19|TRBV4-3|.|TRBJ1-4
TGCGCCAGCAGCCAAGACGAAGAACCTCCCAACTCAACTAATGAAAAACTGTTTTTT
CASSQDEEPPNSTNEKLFF
>13|TRBV19|.|TRBJ1-5
TGTGCCAGTAGTGTGGCCAGTTATCAGCCCCAGCATTTT
CASSVASYQPQHF
>19|TRBV28|.|TRBJ2-1
TGTGCCAGCAGTTTGCTTATTAACAGGGCCAAGAGCTCCTACAATGAGCAGTTCTTC
CASSLLINRAKSSYNEQFF
>16|TRBV7-9|.|TRBJ2-2
TGTGCCAGCAGCTTATGGCCGGGGGGCGACACCGGGGAGCTGTTTTTT
CASSLWPGGDTGELFF
>17|TRBV2|TRBD1|TRBJ1-1
TGTGCCAGCAGATCTACCTACGGGACAGGAGTGGGGACTGAAGCTTTCTTT
CASRSTYGTGVGTEAFF
>18|TRBV27|.|TRBJ1-1
TGTGCCAGCAGTTTAAAACAGGCCCGTAGATATTCGTACACTGAAGCTTTCTTT
CASSLKQARRYSYTEAFF
>17|TRBV7-3|.|TRBJ2-4
TGTGCCAGCAGCTCGTCTGTACTGGCGGGGACCAAAAACATTCAGTACTTC
CASSSSVLAGTKNIQYF
>19|TRBV4-2|TRBD1|TRBJ1-4
TGTGCCAGCAGCCACGACCTCCGGGACAGGGGGCCTGATAATGAAAAACTGTTTTTT
CASSHDLRDRGPDNEKLFF
>18|TRBV11-1|TRBD2|TRBJ2-5
TGTGCCAGCAGCTTACGGACTAGCGGGGAGGGGTACCAAGAGACCCAGTACTTC
CASSLRTSGEGYQETQYF